This TCR beta chain was found in a study of blood T cells in healthy people across ages. With a J-beta primer mix and a sample-barcoded 5' primer, a second PCR ran 7 to 11 cycles. All samples gave at least 3 million CDR3-containing paired-end reads. TCRdb re-derived calls from the 5' RACE reads in MiXCR, one entry per CDR3 protein. The table includes more than 650,000 distinct CDR3 sequences, about 26% detected once. These data were likewise used in another study, on T cells of mothers and their children.

This receptor was taken from a boy younger than 18 in good health. Sequencing was done on a sample of blood.

Written as DNA, the CDR3 is TGTGCCAGCAGCCTCTACATCGGGGCTAATGAAAAACTGTTTTTT. Protein: CASSLYIGANEKLFF. This chain uses TRBV7-6 with TRBJ1-4; no clear D. Germline V gene lookup returns CDR1 SGHVS and CDR2 FNYEAQ. The CDR3 has 15 amino acids. Trimming took 5 bases from V and 3 from J, leaving 13 bases between them.